Listed below are T cell receptor beta chains from one sample, sequenced in a study of beta chain features in type 1 diabetes. Sequencing was performed with immunoSEQ multiplex PCR; in TCRdb, only in-frame clones are kept and a portion is missing. Of a few hundred thousand clones listed, 11% to 15% are singletons. Sequencing was done on a sample of naive CD4+ T cells from blood. These receptors all come from a young man in good health. CDR3s include the opening cysteine and the closing phenylalanine or tryptophan. The D gene is left open where the match is weak. Some rows have no size entry. The others give once, few or many, or a class for an expanded clone.

>TRBD2|TRBJ2-3|TRBV18|.
TGTGCCAGCTCACCTCTTGCGGGGGGCACAGATACGCAGTATTTT
CASSPLAGGTDTQYF
>.|TRBJ2-7|TRBV6-6|.
TGTGCCAGCAGCGAGACAGGGACTCCCCTCGGGCAGTACTTC
CASSETGTPLGQYF
>TRBD1|TRBJ2-5|TRBV7-9|few
TGTGCCAGCAGCACTACCGGGACAGGGTCTAAAGAGACCCAGTACTTC
CASSTTGTGSKETQYF
>.|TRBJ2-3|TRBV6-1|few
TGTGCCAGCAGTGAACAGCCTGCAGATACGCAGTATTTT
CASSEQPADTQYF
>TRBD2|TRBJ2-1|TRBV28|.
TGTGCCAGCAGTTTAGGGAGGGACAATGAGCAGTTCTTC
CASSLGRDNEQFF
>.|TRBJ2-1|TRBV19|few
TGTGCCAGTAGTATGGATTTCGCGACCGTATGGTACAATGAGCAGTTCTTC
CASSMDFATVWYNEQFF
>.|TRBJ2-7|TRBV6-5|.
TGTGCCAGCAGTACAACGTCTGGGCTCTTCAACGAGCAGTACTTC
CASSTTSGLFNEQYF
>.|TRBJ2-5|TRBV7-6|.
TGTGCCAGCAGCTTAGCGGCGGAAGAGACCCAGTACTTC
CASSLAAEETQYF
>.|TRBJ1-2|TRBV4-3|.
TGCGCCAGCAGCCAAGCCGACCGAAACTATGGCTACACCTTC
CASSQADRNYGYTF
>.|TRBJ2-4|TRBV15|many
TGTGCCACCAGCCAGGGGGGTGCGGCCAAAAACATTCAGTACTTC
CATSQGGAAKNIQYF
>.|TRBJ1-2|TRBV30|.
TGTGCCTGGAGTCCGCACCGAAACTATGGCTACACCTTC
CAWSPHRNYGYTF
>TRBD1|TRBJ2-3|TRBV10-3|few
TGTGCCATCAGTGCGAGACAGGGATACACAGATACGCAGTATTTT
CAISARQGYTDTQYF
>.|TRBJ2-3|TRBV7-9|.
TGTGCCAGCAGCCGAGCCCTCGCGGGGCCCACAGATACGCAGTATTTT
CASSRALAGPTDTQYF
>TRBD1|TRBJ2-1|TRBV6-5|.
TGTGCCAGCAGTTACTGGCGACAGGGCAACGCTGAGCAGTTCTTC
CASSYWRQGNAEQFF
>.|TRBJ2-3|TRBV9|.
TGTGCCAGCAGCCCGCTTTTGGATACGCAGTATTTT
CASSPLLDTQYF
>TRBD2|TRBJ2-1|TRBV7-8|few
TGTGCCAGCAGCTGGCAACTAGCGGGAGAGACATATGAGCAGTTCTTC
CASSWQLAGETYEQFF
>.|TRBJ2-5|TRBV7-2|few
TGTGCCAGCAGTCGAGAGACCCAGTACTTC
CASSRETQYF
>TRBD1|TRBJ2-5|TRBV13|.
TGTGCCAGCAGCCCCCGGGGACAGCGAGGGTGGGAGACCCAGTACTTC
CASSPRGQRGWETQYF
>TRBD1|TRBJ2-7|TRBV4-1|.
TGCGCCAGCAGCCAAGATAACAGGGGGCTGAGGGAGCAGTACTTC
CASSQDNRGLREQYF
>.|TRBJ2-1|TRBV2|.
TGTGCCAGCAGCCTACTAGCTTCGCATGGGACTGAGCAGTTCTTC
CASSLLASHGTEQFF
>TRBD1|TRBJ1-4|TRBV5-4|once
TGTGCCAGCAGCTTCTGGCCGGGACAGGGAAACGAAAAACTGTTTTTT
CASSFWPGQGNEKLFF
>.|TRBJ2-3|TRBV14|few
TGTGCCAGCAGGGGGGTTGCGACAGATACGCAGTATTTT
CASRGVATDTQYF
>.|TRBJ2-7|TRBV11-2|.
TGTGCCAGCAGCCCTGGCCTGGACGAGCAGTACTTC
CASSPGLDEQYF
>.|TRBJ2-3|TRBV15|few
TGTGCCACCAGCAGAGGCCGGGGAGCGCCGGCAGATACGCAGTATTTT
CATSRGRGAPADTQYF
>.|TRBJ2-4|TRBV30|few
TGTGCCCTAGCAACCGGGGTAGCCAAAAACATTCAGTACTTC
CALATGVAKNIQYF
>.|TRBJ2-4|TRBV5-4|few
TGTGCCAGCAGCTTGCAGGGGGCCAAAAACATTCAGTACTTC
CASSLQGAKNIQYF
>.|TRBJ2-3|TRBV6-1|few
TGTGCCAGCGTTTCGAGGCCCACAGATACGCAGTATTTT
CASVSRPTDTQYF
>.|TRBJ1-4|TRBV7-2|few
TGTGCCAGCAGCTCCCGACGAGCAGGGGAAAAACTGTTTTTT
CASSSRRAGEKLFF
>.|TRBJ2-5|TRBV2|few
TGTGCCAGCAGTGACAACGGAGAGACCCAGTACTTC
CASSDNGETQYF
>.|TRBJ1-3|TRBV6-5|few
TGTGCCAGCAGTTACTCCCCTGGAAACACCATATATTTT
CASSYSPGNTIYF
>.|TRBJ2-7|TRBV7-2|few
TGTGCCAGCAGCTCTAGCCGGCACCCCTCGTACGAGCAGTACTTC
CASSSSRHPSYEQYF
>.|TRBJ2-7|TRBV27|.
TGTGCCAGCAGTCGGGACGTTCGGTTCAACGAGCAGTACTTC
CASSRDVRFNEQYF
>.|TRBJ2-6|TRBV27|.
TGTGCCAGTTCGACCGACCACTCTGGGGCCAACGTCCTGACTTTC
CASSTDHSGANVLTF
>.|TRBJ2-2|TRBV12-5|.
TGTGCTAGTGGTTTGCCGGGGACTGGAAAGACCGGGGAGCTGTTTTTT
CASGLPGTGKTGELFF
>.|TRBJ2-1|TRBV5-1|few
TGCGCCAGCAGCTTGGGACGTAGCTCCTACAATGAGCAGTTCTTC
CASSLGRSSYNEQFF
>.|TRBJ1-5|TRBV29-1|.
TGCAGCGCCGCCTATGGCAGCGGCAATCAGCCCCAGCATTTT
CSAAYGSGNQPQHF
>.|TRBJ2-3|TRBV25-1|.
TGTGCCAGCAGTGAATTGAGGAGCACAGATACGCAGTATTTT
CASSELRSTDTQYF
>TRBD2|TRBJ2-5|TRBV2|few
TGTGCCAGCAGGACCGGGACTAGCGGACAAGAGACCCAGTACTTC
CASRTGTSGQETQYF
>TRBD2|TRBJ2-6|TRBV30|.
TGTGCCTGGAGTGGCCGGGGGGGCAACGTCCTGACTTTC
CAWSGRGGNVLTF
>.|TRBJ2-3|TRBV10-3|.
TGTGCCATCAGTGACTTGAGGGTGGATACGCAGTATTTT
CAISDLRVDTQYF
>.|TRBJ2-5|TRBV7-2|once
TGTGCCAGCAGCTTCTTGGAGACCCAGTACTTC
CASSFLETQYF
>TRBD2|TRBJ2-5|TRBV4-3|.
TGCGCCAGCAGCCAAGACCATCTAGCGGGGGGCCAAGAGACCCAGTACTTC
CASSQDHLAGGQETQYF
>TRBD1|TRBJ2-3|TRBV6-1|few
TGTGCCAGCAGCGCCACAGGGGGCTTGGCAGATACGCAGTATTTT
CASSATGGLADTQYF
>.|TRBJ2-1|TRBV6-5|.
TGTGCCAGCAGTTACCCAGCAACGAATGAGCAGTTCTTC
CASSYPATNEQFF
>.|TRBJ2-1|TRBV7-2|.
TGTGCCAGCAGCTTAGGGCTTCCTGAGCAGTTCTTC
CASSLGLPEQFF
>.|TRBJ1-2|TRBV19|few
TGTGCCAGTATCCGGGGTACTAACTATGGCTACACCTTC
CASIRGTNYGYTF
>TRBD2|TRBJ2-5|TRBV18|.
TGTGCCAGCTCACCACTGACTAGCGGGTTCCAAGAGACCCAGTACTTC
CASSPLTSGFQETQYF
>TRBD1|TRBJ2-5|TRBV6-5|.
TGTGCCAGCAGTCGACAGGGGGCAGAGACCCAGTACTTC
CASSRQGAETQYF
>.|TRBJ2-1|TRBV30|.
TGTGCCTGGAGTGTCCAACTTCGGAATGAGCAGTTCTTC
CAWSVQLRNEQFF
>.|TRBJ1-1|TRBV7-9|.
TGTGCCAGCAGCTTAGGCAGGGGAGAAGCTTTCTTT
CASSLGRGEAFF
>.|TRBJ1-4|TRBV14|many
TGTGCCAGCAGCGATGGACTAACTGGGAAACTGTTTTTT
CASSDGLTGKLFF